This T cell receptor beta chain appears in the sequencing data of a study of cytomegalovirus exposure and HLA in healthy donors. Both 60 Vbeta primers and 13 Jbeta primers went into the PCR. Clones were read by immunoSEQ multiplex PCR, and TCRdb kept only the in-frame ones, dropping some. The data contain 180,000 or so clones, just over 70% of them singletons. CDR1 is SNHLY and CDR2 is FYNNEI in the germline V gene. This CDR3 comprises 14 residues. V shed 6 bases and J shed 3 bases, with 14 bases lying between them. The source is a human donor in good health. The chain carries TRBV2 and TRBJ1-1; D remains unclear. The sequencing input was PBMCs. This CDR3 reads CASSLEGGDTEAFF. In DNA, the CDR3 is TGTGCCAGCAGCCTGGAGGGCGGGGACACTGAAGCTTTCTTT.